The text below deals with one T cell receptor (beta chain). The study drew participants aged about 18 to 95 years from roughly 25 US areas. These data come from a study of blood T cell repertoires in COVID-19. At the level of the study: T cells, B-cell-depleted T cells, or PBMCs supplied cDNA or gDNA.

Germline-derived CDR1 and CDR2 are LNHDA and SQIVND (reference sequence). The CDR3 is 13 amino acids. With V trimmed by 5 bases and J by 7 bases, 7 bases remained unmatched. Per the study methods: Counts of nucleated cells, estimated from reference gene primer amplification, were obtained. The protocol was immunoSEQ multiplex PCR, while the TCRdb copy is restricted to in-frame clones and leaves out a portion. That table furnishes V, J and clone size, whereas the DNA furnished D and trimming. The repertoire consists of roughly 200,000 clones, with about 83% occurring once and the leading ten covering around 6%.

The sample consisted of PBMCs or T cells enriched from blood (not recorded which). The clonotype originates from a man aged 40-49 years with acute COVID-19. The V and J genes are TRBV19 and TRBJ1-1, with 7 bases matching TRBD1. DNA of the CDR3: TGTGCCAGTAGTGAAGACAGGGTCGGTGAAGCTTTCTTT. Residues: CASSEDRVGEAFF.